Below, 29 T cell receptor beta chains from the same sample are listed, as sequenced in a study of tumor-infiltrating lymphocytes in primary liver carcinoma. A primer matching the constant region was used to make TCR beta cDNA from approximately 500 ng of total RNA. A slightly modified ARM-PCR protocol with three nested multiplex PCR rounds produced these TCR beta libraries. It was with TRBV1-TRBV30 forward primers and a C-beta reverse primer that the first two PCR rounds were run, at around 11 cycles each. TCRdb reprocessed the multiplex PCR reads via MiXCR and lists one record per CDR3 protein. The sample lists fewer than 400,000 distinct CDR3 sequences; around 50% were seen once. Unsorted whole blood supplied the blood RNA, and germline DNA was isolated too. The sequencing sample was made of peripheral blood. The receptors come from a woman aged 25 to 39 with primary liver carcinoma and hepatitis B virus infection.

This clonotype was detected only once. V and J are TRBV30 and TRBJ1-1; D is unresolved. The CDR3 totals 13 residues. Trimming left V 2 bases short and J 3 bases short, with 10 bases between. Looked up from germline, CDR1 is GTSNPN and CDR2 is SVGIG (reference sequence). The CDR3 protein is CAWSIWVDTEAFF. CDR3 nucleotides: TGTGCCTGGAGTATATGGGTGGACACTGAAGCTTTCTTT.

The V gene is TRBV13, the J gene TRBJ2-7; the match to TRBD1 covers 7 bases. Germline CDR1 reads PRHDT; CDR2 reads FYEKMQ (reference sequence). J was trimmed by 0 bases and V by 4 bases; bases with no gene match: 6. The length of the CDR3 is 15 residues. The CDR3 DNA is TGTGCCAGCAGCTACGCAGGGGGTCGCTCCTACGAGCAGTACTTC. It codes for CASSYAGGRSYEQYF.

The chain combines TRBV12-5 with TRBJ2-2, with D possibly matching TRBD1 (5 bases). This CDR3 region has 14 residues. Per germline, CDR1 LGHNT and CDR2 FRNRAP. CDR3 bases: TGTGACAGCAGTTTCAGGGCCGGAACCGGGGAGCTGTTTTTT. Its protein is CDSSFRAGTGELFF.

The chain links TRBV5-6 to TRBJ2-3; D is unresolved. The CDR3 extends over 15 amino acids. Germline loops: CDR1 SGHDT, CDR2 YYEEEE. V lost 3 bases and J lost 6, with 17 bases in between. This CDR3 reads CASSSPRVEHDTQYF. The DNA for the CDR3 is TGTGCCAGCAGCTCCCCAAGAGTAGAACATGATACGCAGTATTTT.

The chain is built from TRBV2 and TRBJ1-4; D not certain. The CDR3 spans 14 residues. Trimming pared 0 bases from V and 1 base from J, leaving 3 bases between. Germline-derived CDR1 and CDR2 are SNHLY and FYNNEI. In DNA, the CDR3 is TGTGCCAGCAGTGAAGCGGAAACTAATGAAAAACTGTTTTTT. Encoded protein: CASSEAETNEKLFF.

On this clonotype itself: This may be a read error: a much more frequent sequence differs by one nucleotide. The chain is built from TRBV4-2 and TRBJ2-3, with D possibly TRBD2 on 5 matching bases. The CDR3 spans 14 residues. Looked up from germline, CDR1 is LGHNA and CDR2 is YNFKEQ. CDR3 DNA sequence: TGTGGCAGCAGCCAAGTGGGGATCGGGATAACGCAGTATTTT. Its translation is CGSSQVGIGITQYF.

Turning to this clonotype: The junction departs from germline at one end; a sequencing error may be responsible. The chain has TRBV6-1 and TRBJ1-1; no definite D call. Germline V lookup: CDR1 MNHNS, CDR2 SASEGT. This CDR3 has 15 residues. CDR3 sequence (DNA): TGTGCCAGCAGTGCCCAACCTAGAGGGAACATTGAAGCTTTCTTT. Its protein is CASSAQPRGNIEAFF.

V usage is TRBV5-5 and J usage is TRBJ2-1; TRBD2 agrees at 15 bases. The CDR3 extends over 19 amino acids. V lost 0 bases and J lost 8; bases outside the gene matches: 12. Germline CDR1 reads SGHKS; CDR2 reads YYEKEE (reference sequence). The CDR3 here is CASSLVRGGTSGRNDEQFF. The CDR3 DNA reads TGTGCCAGCAGCTTGGTTCGGGGGGGGACTAGCGGGAGGAATGATGAGCAGTTCTTC.

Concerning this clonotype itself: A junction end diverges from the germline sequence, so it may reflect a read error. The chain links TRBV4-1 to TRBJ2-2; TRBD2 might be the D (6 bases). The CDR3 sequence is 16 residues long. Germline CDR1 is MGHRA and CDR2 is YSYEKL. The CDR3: CAISRRLDLGTGELFF. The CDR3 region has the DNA TGCGCCATCAGCCGGCGACTAGACCTTGGCACCGGGGAGCTGTTTTTT.

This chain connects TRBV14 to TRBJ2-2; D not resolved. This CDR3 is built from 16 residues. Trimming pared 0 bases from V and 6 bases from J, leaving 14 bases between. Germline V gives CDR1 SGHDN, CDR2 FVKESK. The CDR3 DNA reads TGTGCCAGCAGCCAAGAACTTGCGAGAAGGGCCGGGGAGCTGTTTTTT. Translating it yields CASSQELARRAGELFF.

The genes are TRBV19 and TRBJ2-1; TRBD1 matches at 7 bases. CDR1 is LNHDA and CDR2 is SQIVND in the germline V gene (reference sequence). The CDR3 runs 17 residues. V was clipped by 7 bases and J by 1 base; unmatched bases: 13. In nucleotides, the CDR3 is TGTGCCAGTACCCCCGCGTCAGGGGGAGAGTCCTACAATGAGCAGTTCTTC. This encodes CASTPASGGESYNEQFF. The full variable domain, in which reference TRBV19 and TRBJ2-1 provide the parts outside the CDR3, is DGGITQSPKYLFRKEGQNVTLSCEQNLNHDAMYWYRQDPGQGLRLIYYSQIVNDFQKGDIAEGYSVSREKKESFPLTVTSAQKNPTAFYLCASTPASGGESYNEQFFGPGTRLTVL.

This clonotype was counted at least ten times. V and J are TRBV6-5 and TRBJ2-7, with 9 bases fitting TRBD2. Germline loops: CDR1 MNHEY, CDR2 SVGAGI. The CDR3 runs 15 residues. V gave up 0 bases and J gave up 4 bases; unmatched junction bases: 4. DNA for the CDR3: TGTGCCAGCAGTTACTCGACTAGCGGAGCTTACGAGCAGTACTTC. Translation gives CASSYSTSGAYEQYF.

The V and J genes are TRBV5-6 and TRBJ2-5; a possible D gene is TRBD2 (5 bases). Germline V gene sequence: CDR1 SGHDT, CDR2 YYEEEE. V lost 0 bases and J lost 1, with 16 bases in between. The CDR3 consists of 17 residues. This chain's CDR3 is CASSLARWASPQETQYF. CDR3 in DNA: TGTGCCAGCAGCTTGGCCAGGTGGGCTAGCCCCCAAGAGACCCAGTACTTC.

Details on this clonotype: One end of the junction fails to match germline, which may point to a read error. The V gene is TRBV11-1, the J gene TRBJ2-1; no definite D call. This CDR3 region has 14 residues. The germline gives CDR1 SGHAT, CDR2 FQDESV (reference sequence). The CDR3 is CASSFRDNYNEQFF. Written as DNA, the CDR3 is TGTGCCAGCAGCTTCCGTGATAATTACAATGAGCAGTTTTTC.

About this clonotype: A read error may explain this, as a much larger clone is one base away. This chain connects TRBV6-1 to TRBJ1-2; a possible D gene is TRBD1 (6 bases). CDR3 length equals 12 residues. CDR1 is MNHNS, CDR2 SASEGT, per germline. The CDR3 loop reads CVSRTTGSGYTF. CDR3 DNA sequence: TGTGTCAGCAGGACCACAGGGAGCGGCTACACCTTC.

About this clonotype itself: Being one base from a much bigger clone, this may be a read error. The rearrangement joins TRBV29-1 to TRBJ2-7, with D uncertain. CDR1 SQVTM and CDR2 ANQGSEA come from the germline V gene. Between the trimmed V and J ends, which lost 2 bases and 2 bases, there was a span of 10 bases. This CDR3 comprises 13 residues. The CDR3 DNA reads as TGCAGCGTTGAATACGGAAGGGCCTACGAGCAGTACTTC. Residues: CSVEYGRAYEQYF.

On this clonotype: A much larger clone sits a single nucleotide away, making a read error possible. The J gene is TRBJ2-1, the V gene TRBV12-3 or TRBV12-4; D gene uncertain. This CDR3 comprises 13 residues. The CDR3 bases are TGTGCCAGCTGTTTTACACCCTACAATGAGCAGTTCTTC. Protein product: CASCFTPYNEQFF.

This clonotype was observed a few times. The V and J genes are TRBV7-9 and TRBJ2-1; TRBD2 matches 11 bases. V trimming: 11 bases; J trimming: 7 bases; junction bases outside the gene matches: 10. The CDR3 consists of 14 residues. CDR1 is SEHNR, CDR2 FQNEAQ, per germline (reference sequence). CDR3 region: CAAASGGPLNEQFF. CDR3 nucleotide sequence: TGTGCCGCGGCTAGCGGGGGGCCCCTGAATGAGCAGTTCTTC.

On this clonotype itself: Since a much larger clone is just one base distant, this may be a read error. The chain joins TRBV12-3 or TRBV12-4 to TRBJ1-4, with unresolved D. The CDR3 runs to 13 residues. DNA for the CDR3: TGTGCCAGCAGAGAGGACGGTAATGAAAAAATGTTTTTT. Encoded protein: CASREDGNEKMFF.

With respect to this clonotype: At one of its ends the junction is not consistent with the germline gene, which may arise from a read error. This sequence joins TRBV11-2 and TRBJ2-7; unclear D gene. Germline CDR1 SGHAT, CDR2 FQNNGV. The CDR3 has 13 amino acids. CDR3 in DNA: TGTACCAGCAGCTGGACGGACTCCTACGAGCAGTACTTC. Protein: CTSSWTDSYEQYF.

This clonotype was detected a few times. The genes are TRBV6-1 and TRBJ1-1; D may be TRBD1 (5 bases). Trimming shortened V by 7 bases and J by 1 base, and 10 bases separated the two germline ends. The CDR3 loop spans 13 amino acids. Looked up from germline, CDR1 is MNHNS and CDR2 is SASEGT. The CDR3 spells CASIEDRNTEAFF. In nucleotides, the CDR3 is TGTGCCAGCATAGAAGACAGGAACACTGAAGCTTTCTTT.

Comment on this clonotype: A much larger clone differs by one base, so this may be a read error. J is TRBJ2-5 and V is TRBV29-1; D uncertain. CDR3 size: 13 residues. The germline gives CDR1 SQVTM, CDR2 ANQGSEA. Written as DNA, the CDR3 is TGCTGCGTTGAAAAGGACCCGCAAGAGACCCAGTACTTC. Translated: CCVEKDPQETQYF.

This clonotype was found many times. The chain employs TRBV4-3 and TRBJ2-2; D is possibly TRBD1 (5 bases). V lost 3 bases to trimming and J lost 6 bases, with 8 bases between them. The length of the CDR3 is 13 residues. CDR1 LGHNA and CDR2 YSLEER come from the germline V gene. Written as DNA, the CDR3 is TGCGCCAGCAGCCACAGGGTTCCCGGGGAGCTGTTTTTT. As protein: CASSHRVPGELFF.

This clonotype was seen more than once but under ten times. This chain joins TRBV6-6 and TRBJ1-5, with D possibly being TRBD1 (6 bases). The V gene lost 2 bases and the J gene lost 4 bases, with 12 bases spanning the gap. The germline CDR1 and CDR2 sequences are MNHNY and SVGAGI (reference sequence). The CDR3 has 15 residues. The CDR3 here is CASSYEAGVNQPQHF. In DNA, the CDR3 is TGTGCCAGCAGTTACGAGGCAGGGGTTAATCAGCCCCAGCATTTT.

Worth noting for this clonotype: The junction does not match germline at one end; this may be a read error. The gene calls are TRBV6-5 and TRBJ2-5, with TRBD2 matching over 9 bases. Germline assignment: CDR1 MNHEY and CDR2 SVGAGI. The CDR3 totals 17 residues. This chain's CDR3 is CGSSYLREGGSPRTQYF. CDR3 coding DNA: TGTGGCAGCAGTTACTTGCGGGAGGGCGGTTCTCCTAGGACCCAGTACTTC.

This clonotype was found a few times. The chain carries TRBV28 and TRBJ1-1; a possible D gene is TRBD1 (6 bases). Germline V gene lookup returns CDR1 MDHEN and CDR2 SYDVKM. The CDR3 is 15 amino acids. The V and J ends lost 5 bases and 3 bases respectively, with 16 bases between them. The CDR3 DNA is TGTGCCAGCAGTCCCGGGACAAAGGGTCACACTGAAGCTTTCTTT. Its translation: CASSPGTKGHTEAFF.

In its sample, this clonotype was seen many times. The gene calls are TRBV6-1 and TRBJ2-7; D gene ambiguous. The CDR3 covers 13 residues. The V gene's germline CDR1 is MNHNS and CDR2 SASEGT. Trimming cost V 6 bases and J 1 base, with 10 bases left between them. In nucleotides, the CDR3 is TGTGCCAGCAGGGACCGGATTTCCTACGAGCAGTACTTC. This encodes CASRDRISYEQYF.

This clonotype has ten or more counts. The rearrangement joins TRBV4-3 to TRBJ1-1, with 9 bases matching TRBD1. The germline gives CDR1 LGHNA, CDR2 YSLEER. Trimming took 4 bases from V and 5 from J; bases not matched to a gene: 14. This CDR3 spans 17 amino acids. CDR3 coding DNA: TGCGCCAGCAGCCCAGAACTAACCGGGACAGGGAAAACTGAAGCTTTCTTT. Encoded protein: CASSPELTGTGKTEAFF.

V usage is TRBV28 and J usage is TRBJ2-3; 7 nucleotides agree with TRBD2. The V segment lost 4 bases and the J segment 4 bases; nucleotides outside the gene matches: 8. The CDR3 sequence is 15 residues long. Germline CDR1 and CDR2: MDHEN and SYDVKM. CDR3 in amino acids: CASSSSGTNADTQYF. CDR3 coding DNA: TGTGCCAGCAGTTCTTCCGGGACTAATGCAGATACGCAGTATTTT.